This T cell receptor beta chain was retrieved from a study of identical twins. Germline CDR1 DFQATT, CDR2 SNEGSKA (reference sequence). Trimming shortened V by 5 bases and J by 2 bases, and 7 bases separated the two germline ends. This CDR3 is 13 amino acids long. This clonotype was observed a few times. MiXCR was run by TCRdb on the 5' RACE reads, yielding one entry per CDR3 protein. The data hold roughly 540,000 distinct CDR3 sequences, with less than 25% observed a single time. These sequences were also reported in another study, on T cells expressing NK-cell markers. Per that study: Several experiments added an anti-gamma-delta TCR antibody to sort only alpha-beta TCR T cells. HCMV specificity was not established for the expanded NKG2C+ T cell clones.

This TCR came from a woman under 30 in good health. The chain recombines TRBV20-1 with TRBJ2-6; the D is unclear. Sample: CD4+ T cells sorted from blood. CDR3 sequence (DNA): TGCAGTGCTTGGGCCACTGGGGCCAACGTCCTGACTTTC. Its protein product is CSAWATGANVLTF.